The 8 T cell receptor beta chains in this list originate from one sample, sequenced in a study of T cell changes during pregnancy in multiple sclerosis. TCRdb's copy holds only in-frame clones and misses some; the assay was immunoSEQ multiplex PCR. This sample has fewer than 60,000 clones; about 90% occur once, and the top ten carry about 0.64%. This sample comprised CD4+ T cells from peripheral blood mononuclear cells, obtained after pregnancy. These receptor sequences come from a female donor with multiple sclerosis, enrolled in a pregnancy study.

The chain recombines TRBV6-4 with TRBJ2-7; D is perhaps TRBD1 (5 bases). Between the trimmed V and J ends, which lost 10 bases and 7 bases, there was a span of 23 bases. Germline V CDR1 and CDR2: MRHNA, SNTAGT. The CDR3 is made up of 14 amino acids. CDR3 DNA sequence: TGTGCCAACCGAAGCCTCAGGGTGCTCTGGGAGCAGTACTTC. It codes for CANRSLRVLWEQYF.

This clone occurred once. The CDR3 sequence: CASSLDRLTEAFF. Here the CDR3 DNA reads TGTGCCAGCAGCTTAGACAGGCTGACTGAAGCTTTCTTT. The rearrangement uses TRBV7-9 and TRBJ1-1; a weak D match, TRBD1 (5 bases). Trimming left V 1 base short and J 5 bases short, with 8 bases between. CDR3 length: 13 residues. Germline CDR1 SEHNR, CDR2 FQNEAQ (reference sequence).

The rearrangement links TRBV14 to TRBJ2-2; D possibly corresponds to TRBD2 (6 bases). The V end lost 3 bases, the J end lost 3 bases, and 11 bases lay between the germline ends. The CDR3 is 15 residues long. The germline V gene encodes CDR1 SGHDN and CDR2 FVKESK. CDR3 bases: TGTGCCAGCAGCCACTGGGAGGAAGACACCGGGGAGCTGTTTTTT. This encodes CASSHWEEDTGELFF.

V is TRBV2 and J is TRBJ2-7, with a tentative D call TRBD2 (6 bases). This CDR3 is 14 amino acids long. The V gene's germline CDR1 is SNHLY and CDR2 FYNNEI. With 5 bases removed from V and 5 bases from J, the gap between germline ends came to 16 bases. The CDR3 region has the DNA TGTGCCAGCAGTCCGGGACTCTTTTTCAACGAGCAGTACTTC. It is translated as CASSPGLFFNEQYF.

This chain joins TRBV2 and TRBJ2-5; TRBD2 agrees at 8 bases. With V trimmed by 2 bases and J by 1 base, 3 bases remained unmatched. This CDR3 comprises 15 residues. CDR1 and CDR2 (germline): SNHLY, FYNNEI. CDR3 residues: CASSETLAGQETQYF. For the CDR3, the DNA is TGTGCCAGCAGTGAAACCCTAGCGGGCCAAGAGACCCAGTACTTC.

This clone has more than one count but fewer than ten. The chain is built from TRBV11-2 and TRBJ2-1; TRBD2 matches at 12 bases. The CDR3 has 17 residues. The V and J ends lost 5 bases and 7 bases, in that order; junction bases with no gene match: 12. Germline CDR1 is SGHAT and CDR2 is FQNNGV. The CDR3 DNA reads TGTGCCAGCAGCCCACTTCACTCTAGCGGGGGGGCGAATGAGCAGTTCTTC. Amino acids: CASSPLHSSGGANEQFF. Using reference TRBV11-2 and TRBJ2-1 for the parts outside the CDR3, the full variable domain is EAGVAQSPRYKIIEKRQSVAFWCNPISGHATLYWYQQILGQGPKLLIQFQNNGVVDDSQLPKDRFSAERLKGVDSTLKIQPAKLEDSAVYLCASSPLHSSGGANEQFFGPGTRLTVL.

V is TRBV10-2 and J is TRBJ2-5; D gene unclear. CDR3 length equals 12 residues. The germline V gene encodes CDR1 WSHSY and CDR2 SAAADI. The V and J ends lost 7 bases and 5 bases respectively, with 11 bases between them. The CDR3 protein is CASTSPKETQYF. In nucleotides, the CDR3 is TGCGCCAGCACCTCGCCTAAGGAGACCCAGTACTTC.

The V and J genes are TRBV5-8 and TRBJ2-2, with 10 bases identical to TRBD2. The CDR3 runs 16 residues. V dropped 4 bases and J dropped 0; count of bases not matched to a gene: 3. CDR1 SGHTS and CDR2 YDEGEE come from the germline V gene. DNA of the CDR3: TGTGCCAGCAGCCCTAGCGGGGGAACGAACACCGGGGAGCTGTTTTTT. This encodes CASSPSGGTNTGELFF.